The sequence of this T cell receptor beta chain was determined in a study of blood T cell repertoires in COVID-19. Study-level background: From the United States, Italy and Spain came samples of acute and convalescent COVID-19. In each case, the material was cDNA or gDNA derived from T cells, B-cell-depleted T cells, or PBMCs.

It was during active infection that Seattle patients were enrolled and then longitudinally followed. As handled by the study authors: Counts of nucleated cells, estimated from reference gene primer amplification, were obtained. This table comes from immunoSEQ multiplex PCR, and its TCRdb copy is limited to in-frame clones, with some not included. V, J and clone size are those of that table, while D and trimming were read from the DNA. The table has 200,000 to 300,000 clones, 75% to 95% seen once. The trim removed 10 bases at V and 0 bases at J, leaving 7 bases unmatched. There are 14 residues in the CDR3. From germline, CDR1 is LNHDA and CDR2 SQIVND (reference sequence).

The TCR was taken from a person under 35 with COVID-19, enrolled during active disease. Sequenced material: peripheral blood. The chain joins TRBV19 to TRBJ2-7; 9 bases line up with TRBD2. The CDR3 DNA reads as TGTGCCACCAGCGCGGGGGGGGACTCCTACGAGCAGTACTTC. Translating it yields CATSAGGDSYEQYF.